The 10 T cell receptor beta chains below were found in one sample sequenced in a study of early T cells in non-severe SARS-CoV-2 infection (dated by TCRdb to about 2021). Libraries were built with 5' RACE. Instrument used: NextSeq 500. The public reads were run again by TCRdb, first through fastp at Q25 and then through MiXCR, and only productive beta chains were kept. When rows share a CDR3 protein, they turn into one entry using the most common DNA and genes. For this sample the table gives tens of thousands of distinct CDR3 sequences, of which about 4% were detected only once. The ten biggest clones cover 3.5% to 5% of the sample. Sample: whole blood. All receptors come from an adult who was a healthcare worker with PCR-confirmed SARS-CoV-2 infection or an uninfected control (not recorded which).

This clonotype was seen repeatedly, ten times or more. The rearrangement joins TRBV28 to TRBJ2-7; maybe TRBD1 (6 bases). Germline CDR1 reads MDHEN; CDR2 reads SYDVKM. CDR3 length: 15 residues. The V end was cut by 8 bases, the J end by 3 bases, with 20 bases between. In DNA, the CDR3 is TGTGCCAGCCGAGGAACCGGACAGCTAGTCTACGAGCAGTACTTC. Protein: CASRGTGQLVYEQYF.

On this clonotype: A much larger clone is a single base away; this may be a read error. V usage is TRBV29-1 and J usage is TRBJ2-3; TRBD1 might be the D (5 bases). Trimming took off 4 bases at V and 2 bases at J, with 10 bases between the two ends. The V gene's germline CDR1 is SQVTM and CDR2 ANQGSEA. The CDR3 has 13 residues. The DNA for the CDR3 is TGCAGCGTTGTCGACAGTTACACAGATACGCAGTATTTT. This translates into CSVVDSYTDTQYF.

The V gene is TRBV5-1, the J gene TRBJ1-1; weak D call: TRBD1 (5 bases). The CDR3 has 18 amino acids. V was pared by 0 bases and J by 0 bases, with 18 bases between. Germline V lookup: CDR1 SGHRS, CDR2 YFSETQ. CDR3 in DNA: TGCGCCAGCAGCTTGGCCAGAGAGTCTAGGGGCTTGAACACTGAAGCTTTCTTT. Translation: CASSLARESRGLNTEAFF.

This chain joins TRBV24-1 and TRBJ1-1; D is ambiguous. There are 11 residues in the CDR3. V shed 4 bases and J shed 11 bases, with 10 bases lying between them. Germline V gene lookup returns CDR1 KGHDR and CDR2 SFDVKD. CDR3 sequence: CATSEDGTAFF. In DNA, the CDR3 is TGTGCCACCAGTGAGGACGGAACGGCTTTCTTT.

This clonotype showed up many times. This chain joins TRBV19 and TRBJ2-1, with D maybe TRBD2 (5 bases). CDR3 size: 16 residues. With 4 bases removed from V and 7 bases from J, the gap between germline ends came to 20 bases. Germline CDR1 reads LNHDA; CDR2 reads SQIVND (reference sequence). CDR3 nucleotide sequence: TGTGCCAGTAGTACCTTAGGAGGCGTCCTGGGGAATGAGCAGTTCTTC. Translation: CASSTLGGVLGNEQFF.

In this sample, this clonotype turned up many times. The chain is built from TRBV29-1 and TRBJ2-3, with D possibly being TRBD2 (6 bases). This CDR3 is 14 amino acids long. Between the trimmed V and J ends, which lost 5 bases and 3 bases, there was a span of 15 bases. CDR1 and CDR2 from the germline V gene are SQVTM and ANQGSEA. The CDR3 region has the DNA TGCAGCGTTCGGGCGCGGGGACGAACAGATACGCAGTATTTT. This encodes CSVRARGRTDTQYF.

This clonotype showed up many times. The gene calls are TRBV29-1 and TRBJ2-2; TRBD2 aligns across 15 bases. The germline gives CDR1 SQVTM, CDR2 ANQGSEA. This CDR3 contains 17 residues. V shed 5 bases and J 5 bases; nucleotides not matched to a gene: 9. The CDR3 bases are TGCAGCGTTATTGGACTAGCGGGAGGGCCAAAGACCGGGGAGCTGTTTTTT. Translated: CSVIGLAGGPKTGELFF.

This clonotype has only a few counts. The chain is built from TRBV11-2 and TRBJ2-7; 13 nucleotides match TRBD2. The CDR3 spans 15 residues. V shed 5 bases, J shed 2 bases, and the junction held 3 bases outside the gene matches. Germline assignment: CDR1 SGHAT and CDR2 FQNNGV. The CDR3 DNA reads TGTGCCAGCAGCAAGGGACTAGCGGGAACCTACGAGCAGTACTTC. Its protein product is CASSKGLAGTYEQYF.

This clonotype came up many times. The chain employs TRBV5-1 and TRBJ2-7, with D unresolved. Germline lookup yields CDR1 SGHRS and CDR2 YFSETQ. V lost 0 bases, J lost 2 bases, and 9 bases lay in between. The CDR3 length is 14 residues. The CDR3 reads CASSLGSSTYEQYF. CDR3 nucleotides: TGCGCCAGCAGCTTGGGGAGCTCCACCTACGAGCAGTACTTC. The full variable domain, in which reference TRBV5-1 and TRBJ2-7 provide the parts outside the CDR3, is KAGVTQTPRYLIKTRGQQVTLSCSPISGHRSVSWYQQTPGQGLQFLFEYFSETQRNKGNFPGRFSGRQFSNSRSEMNVSTLELGDSALYLCASSLGSSTYEQYFGPGTRLTVT.

This clonotype was seen ten or more times. The chain recombines TRBV19 with TRBJ2-2; D may be TRBD2 (5 bases). Trimming took 6 bases from V and 6 from J, leaving 17 bases between them. The germline CDR1 and CDR2 sequences are LNHDA and SQIVND (reference sequence). This CDR3 is 15 amino acids long. CDR3 amino acids: CASSRSEVGAGELFF. The CDR3 region has the DNA TGTGCCAGTAGCCGTTCGGAGGTAGGCGCCGGGGAGCTGTTTTTT.